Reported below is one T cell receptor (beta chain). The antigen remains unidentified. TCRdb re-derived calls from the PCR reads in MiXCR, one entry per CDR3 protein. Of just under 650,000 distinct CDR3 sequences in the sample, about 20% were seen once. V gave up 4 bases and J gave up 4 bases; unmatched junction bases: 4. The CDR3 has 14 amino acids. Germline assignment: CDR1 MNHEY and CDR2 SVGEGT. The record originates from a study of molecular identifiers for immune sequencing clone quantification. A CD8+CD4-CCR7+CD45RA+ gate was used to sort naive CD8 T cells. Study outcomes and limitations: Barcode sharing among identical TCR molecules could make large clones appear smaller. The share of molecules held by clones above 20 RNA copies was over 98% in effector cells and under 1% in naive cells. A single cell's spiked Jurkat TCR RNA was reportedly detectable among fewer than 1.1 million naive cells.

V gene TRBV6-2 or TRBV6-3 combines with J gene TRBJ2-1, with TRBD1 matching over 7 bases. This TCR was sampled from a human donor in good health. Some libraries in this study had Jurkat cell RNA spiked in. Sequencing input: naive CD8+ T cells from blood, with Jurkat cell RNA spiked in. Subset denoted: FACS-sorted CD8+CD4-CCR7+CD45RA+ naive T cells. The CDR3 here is CASSLTGEYNEQFF. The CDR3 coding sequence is TGTGCCAGCAGTTTAACAGGGGAGTACAATGAGCAGTTCTTC.